The rows below give T cell receptor beta chains drawn from one sample of a study of regulatory T cells in long-lasting Graves disease. From the multiplex PCR reads, TCRdb called clonotypes with MiXCR, one entry per CDR3 protein. In the table there are approximately 560,000 distinct CDR3 sequences, about 16% of which are singletons. A further study also used this sample, focusing on T cells in Graves' hyperthyroidism and ophthalmopathy.

The specimen was peripheral blood mononuclear cells (PBMCs), collected at new diagnosis, from a patient treated with antithyroid drugs. These receptors originate from a man between 18 and 35 years old with Graves disease. Both conserved end residues are part of each CDR3. The D gene is left open where the match is weak. Not every row has a clone size; where given, it reads once, few, many or a size class.

many TRBJ2-7 TRBV29-1 TRBD1 TGCAGCGTTGAGGGGATTCCCGGGACAGGACATCCCTACGAGCAGTACTTC CSVEGIPGTGHPYEQYF
few TRBJ2-1 TRBV4-1 . TGCGCCAGCAGCACCCCACAGGGTTGGTCCTACAATGAGCAGTTCTTC CASSTPQGWSYNEQFF
. TRBJ2-3 TRBV7-9 TRBD2 TGTGCCAGCACCCCTAGCGGGAGTGATTCAGATACGCAGTATTTT CASTPSGSDSDTQYF
few TRBJ1-1 TRBV28 TRBD1 TGTGCCAGCAGTCCTCACCTCAGGGGGGGACGCACTGAAGCTTTCTTT CASSPHLRGGRTEAFF
few TRBJ2-7 TRBV18 TRBD1 TGTGCCAGCTCACGAGAGGACAGGGCACGGGGGCAGTACTTC CASSREDRARGQYF
few TRBJ1-1 TRBV5-1 TRBD1 TGCGCCAGCAGCCGGACAGGGAGATCGCCGGGAACTGAAGCTTTCTTT CASSRTGRSPGTEAFF
many TRBJ2-1 TRBV3-1 . TGTGCCAGCAGCCAAGGAAGCTCCTACAATGAGCAGTTCTTC CASSQGSSYNEQFF
. TRBJ2-1 TRBV7-3 . TGTGCCAGCAGCCCCGGGCGGGCCCCAAGGAAGCAGTTCTTC CASSPGRAPRKQFF
many TRBJ2-1 TRBV5-1 . TGCGCCAGTATACCGGGCGGGGTTGGGTCCTACAATGAGCAGTTCTTC CASIPGGVGSYNEQFF
few TRBJ1-2 TRBV28 . TGTGCCAGCACCTACCTGGGGGAGGGATCTGGCTACACCTTC CASTYLGEGSGYTF
. TRBJ2-7 TRBV6-1 . TGTGCCAGCAGGGGAGGGGACATAGCGGGACAGGCCTACGAGCAGTACTTC CASRGGDIAGQAYEQYF
few TRBJ2-3 TRBV5-5 . TGTGCCAGCAGCTCTCTATGGGGGCATTACGAGCAGTGCTTC CASSSLWGHYEQCF
many TRBJ2-2 TRBV28 . TGTGCCAGCAGGGGCGGGGCTTATTCCGGGGAGCTGTTTTTT CASRGGAYSGELFF
many TRBJ2-1 TRBV20-1 TRBD2 TGCAGTGCTAGACCTACTAGCGGGAGGGCCAATGAGCAGTTCTTC CSARPTSGRANEQFF
few TRBJ2-1 TRBV5-1 . TGCGCCAGCAGCACTTGGGCGGACAACTCCTACAATGAGCAGTTCTTC CASSTWADNSYNEQFF
. TRBJ2-7 TRBV6-5 . TGTGCCAGCAGTTGGGGGACCACCGAGCAGTACTTC CASSWGTTEQYF
few TRBJ2-3 TRBV10-3 TRBD2 TGTGCCATCAGAGAAAATAGCGGGACCACCCCCGACCAGGGGGATACGCAGTATTTT CAIRENSGTTPDQGDTQYF
many TRBJ2-7 TRBV11-1 . TGTGCCAGCAGCTATATTAGTGTGTTCCGGACTGGTCCCTACGAGCAGTACTTC CASSYISVFRTGPYEQYF
many TRBJ2-1 TRBV11-2 . TGTGCCAGCAGCTTAGGGGGGGCGCCGAATGAGCAGTTCTTC CASSLGGAPNEQFF
. TRBJ2-1 TRBV12-3/TRBV12-4 . TGTGCCAGCAGTTTAGGGTCTCTCACCATCTCCTACAATGAGCAGTTCTTC CASSLGSLTISYNEQFF
many TRBJ2-7 TRBV18 TRBD2 TGTGCCAGCTCACCACCGGGACTAGCTCTCTACGAGCAGTACTTC CASSPPGLALYEQYF
few TRBJ1-1 TRBV29-1 . TGCAGCGTTGAAGTCCAGAACACTGAAGCTTTCTTT CSVEVQNTEAFF
many TRBJ2-7 TRBV29-1 . TGCAGCGCCACAGGCGGAGGGGGCTCCTACGAGCAGTACTTC CSATGGGGSYEQYF
many TRBJ1-5 TRBV2 . TGTGCCAGCAGTCGGGGTAGTAGCAATCAGCCCCAGCATTTT CASSRGSSNQPQHF
few TRBJ2-3 TRBV20-1 . TGCAGTGCTAGAGTGGGGGCAACATCAGATACGCAGTATTTT CSARVGATSDTQYF
few TRBJ2-7 TRBV19 . TGTGCCAGTAGTATCATCGGAGGGATGGGCAACGAGCAGTACTTC CASSIIGGMGNEQYF
many TRBJ2-7 TRBV2 . TGTGCCAGCAGTGAGCTAGGGTCGGGAGCATTCTACGAGCAGTACTTC CASSELGSGAFYEQYF
many TRBJ2-5 TRBV12-3/TRBV12-4 . TGTGCCAGCAGTTTAAATCAGGAAGAGACCCAGTACTTC CASSLNQEETQYF
many TRBJ2-3 TRBV19 . TGTGCCAGTAGTAACTCATTCGCCACAGATACGCAGTATTTT CASSNSFATDTQYF
few TRBJ1-1 TRBV3-1 . TGTGCCAGCTCTAAAATGAACACTGAAGCTTTCTTT CASSKMNTEAFF
. TRBJ2-1 TRBV10-3 . TGTGCCATCAGTGAGTCTATCGTTGATGAGCAGTTCTTC CAISESIVDEQFF
. TRBJ1-4 TRBV6-1 . TGTGCCACCAGGAGGGGGGCTAATGAAAAACTGTTTTTT CATRRGANEKLFF
many TRBJ1-1 TRBV6-1 . TGTGCCAGCAGCAATACACAGAACACTGAAGCTTTCTTT CASSNTQNTEAFF
few TRBJ2-3 TRBV4-2 TRBD2 TGTGCCAGCAGCCAAGGTACTAGCGCGGGTGGCACAGATACGCAGTATTTT CASSQGTSAGGTDTQYF
. TRBJ2-7 TRBV19 . TGTGCCAGTAGCGCCAGGGGTAGGAGCTCCTACGAGCAGTACTTC CASSARGRSSYEQYF
. TRBJ2-7 TRBV19 TRBD2 TGTGCCAGTAGTATAAGAGGGGAGGGATCGGGCGAGCAGTACTTC CASSIRGEGSGEQYF
many TRBJ2-7 TRBV20-1 . TGCAGTGGTATGTCTGGCTACGAGCAGTACTTC CSGMSGYEQYF
. TRBJ2-3 TRBV6-2/TRBV6-3 . TGTGCCAGCAATAGGACAGACTCGAGCACAGATACGCAGTATTTT CASNRTDSSTDTQYF
. TRBJ2-2 TRBV5-1 . TGCGCCAGCAGCTTACGACAGAACGGGGAGCTGTTTTTT CASSLRQNGELFF
. TRBJ2-1 TRBV20-1 . TGCAGTGCTAGAGATCCATCGGGGCTAGGGCCCTATGAGCAGTTCTTC CSARDPSGLGPYEQFF
many TRBJ2-7 TRBV28 TRBD1 TGTGCCAGCAGGACAGGGGGTATCTACGAGCAGTACTTC CASRTGGIYEQYF
many TRBJ1-2 TRBV30 . TGTGCCTGGAGTTCAGGGATCTATGGCTACACCTTC CAWSSGIYGYTF
few TRBJ2-5 TRBV7-9 . TGTGCCAGCAGCCATCTAGCAGAGACCCAGTACTTC CASSHLAETQYF
few TRBJ1-6 TRBV3-1 . TGTGCCAGCAGCTACAACTCCCCGATTGGGAATTCACCCCTCCACTTT CASSYNSPIGNSPLHF
many TRBJ2-7 TRBV5-1 . TGCGCCACCTCCCGGGACGAGAGCTCCTACGAGCAGTACTTC CATSRDESSYEQYF
. TRBJ2-7 TRBV10-3 TRBD1 TGTGCCATCTCCGACAGGGGACCCTACGAGCAGTACTTC CAISDRGPYEQYF
few TRBJ1-2 TRBV20-1 TRBD1 TGCAGTGCTTTAGGGGACAGGGATGTTTATGGCTACACCTTC CSALGDRDVYGYTF
many TRBJ2-7 TRBV29-1 . TGCAGCGTTGGGCTAGCGTCAACCTACGAGCAGTACTTC CSVGLASTYEQYF
many TRBJ2-1 TRBV5-1 TRBD2 TGCGCCAGCAGCCCGAGAGCTAGCGGGAGGGGCTACAATGAGCAGTTCTTC CASSPRASGRGYNEQFF
few TRBJ2-4 TRBV7-3 TRBD1 TGTGCCAGCAGCTTAGGCTCGTCGGGACAGGGAATTCAGTACTTC CASSLGSSGQGIQYF
few TRBJ2-1 TRBV13 TRBD2 TGTGCCAGCAGCTCGGGACTAGCGGGAGGGCCGAAGGACAATGAGCAGTTCTTC CASSSGLAGGPKDNEQFF
. TRBJ2-7 TRBV27 . TGTGCCAGCAGTAAAAAGGACAGATTCCACTACGAGCAGTACTTC CASSKKDRFHYEQYF
. TRBJ1-3 TRBV12-3/TRBV12-4 . TGTGCCAGCAGGCCAAGAGGGATCTCTGGAAACACCATATATTTT CASRPRGISGNTIYF
few TRBJ1-2 TRBV20-1 TRBD1 TGCAGTGCTAGAGAGCGTGTGGACAGGGTACATGGCTACACCTTC CSARERVDRVHGYTF
many TRBJ1-1 TRBV3-1 TRBD1 TGTGCCAGCAGCCCGACAGGGTCCGGGAACACTGAAGCTTTCTTT CASSPTGSGNTEAFF
many TRBJ1-4 TRBV12-3/TRBV12-4 TRBD1 TGTGCCAGCAGACCGTCACAGGGGGCCGCGGGGAAACTGTTTTTT CASRPSQGAAGKLFF
few TRBJ2-4 TRBV20-1 . TGCAGTGCTAGGAGGCCGTCGGAAGGCATTCAGTACTTC CSARRPSEGIQYF